This paragraph reports one TCR beta chain. The antigen remains undetermined. TCRdb analysed the reads with MiXCR anew, one entry per CDR3 protein. This sample carries 150,000 to 200,000 distinct CDR3 sequences, about 21% of them seen once, and the ten largest clones take just under 3%. The CDR3 consists of 11 residues. Trimming took 5 bases from V and 11 from J, leaving 10 bases between them. Germline V lookup: CDR1 MNHEY, CDR2 SVGEGT. The entry originates in a study of T cell repertoires in cytomegalovirus infection. Study background: Public TCR beta signatures provided an indication of both CMV infection and a matching HLA type.

Study outcomes and limitations: There were HLA-C-restricted CMV-specific TCR beta clonotypes dominating the ex vivo response.

The sequenced sample consisted of PBMCs. The V and J genes are TRBV6-2 or TRBV6-3 and TRBJ1-5, with D maybe TRBD1 (6 bases). The TCR was taken from a human donor in good health (CMV status not recorded). Some clones in this sample may be carry-over from other donors' samples. The CDR3: CASSGGQSQHF. The CDR3 DNA reads TGTGCCAGCAGTGGGGGGCAGTCCCAGCATTTT.